Listed below are T cell receptor beta chains from one sample, sequenced in a study of T cell repertoires in cytomegalovirus infection. The antigens these receptors bind are not known. TCRdb processed the reads anew with MiXCR; each CDR3 protein has one entry. This sample yields a few hundred thousand distinct CDR3 sequences, of which 40% are seen a single time; over 45% belongs to the top ten. Sequenced here: cultured PBMCs, sampled from culture after CMV antigen stimulation. Receptor source: a human donor in good health (CMV status not recorded). Some clones in this sample may be carry-over from other donors' samples. The CDR3 runs from the conserved cysteine through the conserved F or W. D genes are given only for firm matches. Clone size is given for some rows only: seen once, a few or many times, or a class if the clone is expanded.

abundance	len	v_gene	d_gene	j_gene	CDR3nt	CDR3aa
few	14	TRBV12-3/TRBV12-4	TRBD1	TRBJ1-2	TGTGCCAGCAGCCCTGGGACAGCCTACTATGGCTACACCTTC	CASSPGTAYYGYTF
few	16	TRBV27	.	TRBJ2-2	TGTGCCAGCCCCCACGTCGGGACTCCCTACAGCGGGGAGCTGTTTTTT	CASPHVGTPYSGELFF
.	15	TRBV7-9	.	TRBJ2-7	TGTGCCAGCAGCTATGGGTCGATTAGTCTAGACGAGCAGTACTTC	CASSYGSISLDEQYF
many	17	TRBV15	TRBD2	TRBJ2-2	TGTGCCACCAGCAGAGATCGTAGCGGGGGGCCCACCGGGGAGCTGTTTTTT	CATSRDRSGGPTGELFF
.	15	TRBV2	.	TRBJ2-2	TGTGCCAGCAGTGCTCAGACAAGGAACACCGGGGAGCTGTTTTTT	CASSAQTRNTGELFF
many	13	TRBV12-3/TRBV12-4	.	TRBJ1-3	TGTGCCAGCACCTTACAACTAAGAAACACCATATATTTT	CASTLQLRNTIYF
few	16	TRBV6-2/TRBV6-3	.	TRBJ2-1	TGTGCCAGCAGTTACTCGGCTAGCCTCCCCTACAATGAGCAGTTCTTC	CASSYSASLPYNEQFF
.	12	TRBV19	TRBD1	TRBJ2-7	TGTGCCAGCCGGGACAGGGACCACGAGCAGTACTTC	CASRDRDHEQYF
.	15	TRBV9	.	TRBJ2-7	TGTGCCAGCAGCGTAGCGCCCGAGGAATTTTACGAGCAGTACTTC	CASSVAPEEFYEQYF
.	18	TRBV11-2	.	TRBJ1-4	TGTGCCAGCAGCTTAGATGAAGCCAGGGCGCCGGAGGATGAAAAACTGTTTTTT	CASSLDEARAPEDEKLFF